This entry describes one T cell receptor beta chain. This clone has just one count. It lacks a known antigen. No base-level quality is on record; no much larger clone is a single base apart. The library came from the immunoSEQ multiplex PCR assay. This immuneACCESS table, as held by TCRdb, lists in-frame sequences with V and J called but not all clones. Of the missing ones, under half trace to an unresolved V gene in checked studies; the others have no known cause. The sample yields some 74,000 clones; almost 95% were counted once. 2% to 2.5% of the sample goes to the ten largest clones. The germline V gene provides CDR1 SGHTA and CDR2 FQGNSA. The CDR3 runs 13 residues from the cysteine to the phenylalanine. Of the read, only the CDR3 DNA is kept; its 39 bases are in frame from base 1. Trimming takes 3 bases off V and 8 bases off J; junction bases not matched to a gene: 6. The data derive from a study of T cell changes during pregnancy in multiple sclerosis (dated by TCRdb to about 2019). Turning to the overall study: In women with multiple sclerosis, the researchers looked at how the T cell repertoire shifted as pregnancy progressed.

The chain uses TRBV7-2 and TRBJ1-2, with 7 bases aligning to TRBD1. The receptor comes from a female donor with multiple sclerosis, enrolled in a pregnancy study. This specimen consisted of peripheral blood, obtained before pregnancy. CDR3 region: CASSFDRVGGYTF. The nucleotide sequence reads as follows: TGTGCCAGCAGCTTTGACAGGGTGGGCGGCTACACCTTC.